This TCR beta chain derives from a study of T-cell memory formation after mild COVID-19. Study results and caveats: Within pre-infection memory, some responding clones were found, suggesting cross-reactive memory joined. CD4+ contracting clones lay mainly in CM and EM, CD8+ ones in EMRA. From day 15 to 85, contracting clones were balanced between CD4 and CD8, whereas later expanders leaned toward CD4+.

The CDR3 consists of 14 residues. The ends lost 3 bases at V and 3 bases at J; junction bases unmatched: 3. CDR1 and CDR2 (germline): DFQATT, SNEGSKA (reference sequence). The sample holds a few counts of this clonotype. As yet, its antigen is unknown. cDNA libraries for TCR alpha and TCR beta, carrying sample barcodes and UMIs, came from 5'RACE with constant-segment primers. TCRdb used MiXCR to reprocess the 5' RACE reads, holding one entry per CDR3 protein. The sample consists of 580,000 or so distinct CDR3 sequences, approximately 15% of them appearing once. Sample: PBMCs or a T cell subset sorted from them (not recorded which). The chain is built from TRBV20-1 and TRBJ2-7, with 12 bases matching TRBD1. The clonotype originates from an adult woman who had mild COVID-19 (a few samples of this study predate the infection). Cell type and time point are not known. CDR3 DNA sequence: TGCAGTGCTAGGGGACAGGGGGCGAACTACGAGCAGTACTTC. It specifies CSARGQGANYEQYF.